The 27 T cell receptor beta chains given below trace back to one sample, sequenced in a study of blood T cell repertoires in COVID-19. Sequencing was performed with immunoSEQ multiplex PCR; in TCRdb, only in-frame clones are kept and a portion is missing. The sample yields approximately 63,000 clones, approximately 84% seen once. The sample taken for sequencing was peripheral blood. The source of these receptors is an elderly man in a cohort sampled during active COVID-19.

The chain recombines TRBV5-1 with TRBJ2-1; D ambiguous. This CDR3 is 15 amino acids long. The germline V gene has CDR1 SGHRS and CDR2 YFSETQ. Between the trimmed V and J ends, which lost 4 bases and 0 bases, there was a span of 11 bases. The CDR3, as DNA: TGCGCCAGCAGCGTGGCCTCCAGCTCCTACAATGAGCAGTTCTTC. It yields the protein CASSVASSSYNEQFF.

The chain joins TRBV10-3 to TRBJ2-7; 7 bases are shared with TRBD1. The CDR3 sequence is 14 residues long. V lost 6 bases, J lost 0 bases, and 5 bases stayed unmatched. Germline loops: CDR1 ENHRY, CDR2 SYGVKD. The CDR3 is CAIRRDSSSYEQYF. The CDR3 nucleotides are TGTGCCATCAGAAGGGACAGTAGCTCCTACGAGCAGTACTTC.

V usage is TRBV4-1 and J usage is TRBJ1-6, with a tentative D call TRBD1 (5 bases). CDR1 is MGHRA, CDR2 YSYEKL, per germline. The ends were cut back, 6 bases at V and 8 bases at J, with 14 bases in the middle. This CDR3 is 14 amino acids long. The CDR3 here is CASREGNWDSPLHF. CDR3 DNA: TGCGCCAGCAGGGAGGGGAATTGGGATTCACCCCTCCACTTT.

J is TRBJ2-5 and V is TRBV19, with TRBD1 matching over 8 bases. From germline, CDR1 is LNHDA and CDR2 SQIVND (reference sequence). The CDR3 consists of 14 residues. V trimming: 6 bases; J trimming: 2 bases; junction bases outside the gene matches: 5. The CDR3 DNA follows: TGTGCCAGTAGGTACAGGGGGGAGCAAGAGACCCAGTACTTC. The encoded protein is CASRYRGEQETQYF.

The chain links TRBV18 to TRBJ2-7; 9 bases agree with TRBD1. V dropped 5 bases and J dropped 4; count of bases not matched to a gene: 3. The CDR3 loop spans 13 amino acids. Per germline, CDR1 KGHSH and CDR2 LQKENI. CDR3 sequence: CASSSGTGYEQYF. DNA of the CDR3: TGTGCCAGCTCATCCGGGACAGGGTACGAGCAGTACTTC.

V gene TRBV5-4 combines with J gene TRBJ1-3, with 12 bases lining up with TRBD1. V shed 3 bases and J 0 bases; nucleotides not matched to a gene: 7. CDR1 is SGHNT and CDR2 is YYREEE in the germline V gene (reference sequence). This CDR3 has 18 residues. CDR3 sequence (DNA): TGTGCCAGCAGCTCTGGGGGACAGGGGGCCTACTCTGGAAACACCATATATTTT. Translating it yields CASSSGGQGAYSGNTIYF.

This chain links TRBV18 with TRBJ2-5, with a tentative D call TRBD2 (7 bases). This CDR3 is built from 15 residues. With 6 bases removed from V and 1 base from J, the gap between germline ends came to 15 bases. Germline-derived CDR1 and CDR2 are KGHSH and LQKENI. The CDR3 here is CASSRNGGLQETQYF. CDR3 DNA: TGTGCCAGCTCCCGAAACGGGGGGCTCCAAGAGACCCAGTACTTC.

The chain links TRBV6-5 to TRBJ2-1; D is unresolved. V gave up 6 bases and J gave up 7 bases, with 10 bases separating them. Looked up from germline, CDR1 is MNHEY and CDR2 is SVGAGI. The CDR3 runs 12 residues. The chain's CDR3 is CASRFLENEQFF. In DNA, the CDR3 is TGTGCCAGCAGGTTTCTAGAGAATGAGCAGTTCTTC.

The rearrangement uses TRBV5-4 and TRBJ2-3; D not resolved. Trimming pared 4 bases from V and 4 bases from J, leaving 10 bases between. Germline CDR1 SGHNT, CDR2 YYREEE (reference sequence). The CDR3 spans 13 residues. For the CDR3, the DNA is TGTGCCAGCAGCCCAGAATCCCCAGATACGCAGTATTTT. Amino acid sequence: CASSPESPDTQYF.

The V call is TRBV7-8, the J call TRBJ2-1, with TRBD1 matching 10 bases. This CDR3 is built from 16 residues. Germline assignment: CDR1 SGHVS and CDR2 FQNEAQ. Trimming at V came to 4 bases and at J to 10 bases, leaving 13 bases not matched to a gene. The CDR3 sequence: CASSSSSGTGAREQFF. In DNA form, the CDR3 reads TGTGCCAGCAGCTCAAGCTCCGGGACAGGGGCTCGGGAGCAGTTCTTC.

This clone was picked up a small number of times. CDR3 protein: CASSLRTTYNEQFF. CDR3 nucleotide sequence: TGTGCCAGCAGCTTGCGGACTACGTACAATGAGCAGTTCTTC. The chain couples TRBV7-8 to TRBJ2-1; D might be TRBD2 (6 bases). CDR1 is SGHVS and CDR2 is FQNEAQ in the germline V gene. The CDR3 length is 14 residues. Trimming cost V 3 bases and J 4 bases, with 10 bases left between them.

The chain links TRBV7-8 to TRBJ2-7, with TRBD1 identical over 8 bases. Germline CDR1 is SGHVS and CDR2 is FQNEAQ. The length of the CDR3 is 14 residues. V lost 1 base and J lost 2; bases outside the gene matches: 1. Here the CDR3 reads CASSLGGQAYEQYF. CDR3 in DNA: TGTGCCAGCAGCTTAGGGGGACAGGCCTACGAGCAGTACTTC. Combining the CDR3 with reference TRBV7-8 and TRBJ2-7 gives the whole variable domain GAGVSQSPRYKVAKRGQDVALRCDPISGHVSLFWYQQALGQGPEFLTYFQNEAQLDKSGLPSDRFFAERPEGSVSTLKIQRTQQEDSAVYLCASSLGGQAYEQYFGPGTRLTVT.

The rearrangement links TRBV5-1 to TRBJ2-2, with a weak D call TRBD2 (5 bases). The V and J ends lost 7 bases and 2 bases respectively, with 6 bases between them. The CDR3 contains 12 residues. Germline CDR1 SGHRS, CDR2 YFSETQ. The CDR3 bases are TGCGCCAGCCGGGAAAACACCGGGGAGCTGTTTTTT. It encodes CASRENTGELFF.

This clone was detected only once. For the CDR3, the DNA is TGTGCCAGTAACAAAGGACAGGGTACTGATTCACCCCTCCACTTT. It yields the protein CASNKGQGTDSPLHF. V is TRBV19 and J is TRBJ1-6, with 8 bases matching TRBD1. The CDR3 contains 15 residues. The V and J ends lost 7 bases and 8 bases, in that order; junction bases with no gene match: 10. Germline loops: CDR1 LNHDA, CDR2 SQIVND (reference sequence).

The V call is TRBV7-3, the J call TRBJ2-4, with TRBD1 matching over 9 bases. The CDR3 is made up of 14 amino acids. Germline loops: CDR1 SGHTA, CDR2 FQGTGA. The V gene end was trimmed by 4 bases and the J gene end by 6 bases; junction bases not matched to a gene: 4. CDR3 nucleotide sequence: TGTGCCAGCAGCTCGGACAGGGGCGGAAACATTCAGTACTTC. Its translation is CASSSDRGGNIQYF.

The chain carries TRBV14 and TRBJ1-6; tentatively, D is TRBD1 (5 bases). Germline V gene data show CDR1 as SGHDN and CDR2 as FVKESK. This CDR3 is 14 amino acids long. V was pared by 10 bases and J by 0 bases, with 10 bases between. CDR3 DNA: TGTGCCACCAGACAGAGCTCCTATAATTCACCCCTCCACTTT. Amino acid sequence: CATRQSSYNSPLHF.

The genes are TRBV3-1 (or the pseudogene TRBV3-2) and TRBJ1-2, with 8 bases aligning to TRBD1. Germline CDR1 LGHDT, CDR2 YNNKEL (reference sequence). There are 14 residues in the CDR3. V dropped 4 bases and J dropped 4; count of bases not matched to a gene: 5. CDR3 DNA: TGTGCCAGCAGCCGAACCGGGACAGGCTATGGCTACACCTTC. Translating gives CASSRTGTGYGYTF.

The CDR3 loop reads CASSLATGAYGYTF. As DNA, the CDR3 is TGCGCCAGCAGCTTGGCGACAGGGGCCTATGGCTACACCTTC. V and J are TRBV5-1 and TRBJ1-2; 8 nucleotides agree with TRBD1. J was trimmed by 4 bases and V by 0 bases; bases with no gene match: 2. This CDR3 is 14 amino acids long. CDR1 is SGHRS, CDR2 YFSETQ, per germline.

This clone occurred a few times. The rearrangement uses TRBV19 and TRBJ1-1; D not certain. The length of the CDR3 is 14 residues. The ends were cut back, 5 bases at V and 4 bases at J, with 14 bases in the middle. CDR1 is LNHDA and CDR2 is SQIVND in the germline V gene (reference sequence). The CDR3 sequence is CASSLRPRGTEAFF. The CDR3 DNA reads as TGTGCCAGTAGTTTACGGCCTCGGGGCACTGAAGCTTTCTTT. The complete variable domain, with remaining parts taken from reference TRBV19 and TRBJ1-1, reads DGGITQSPKYLFRKEGQNVTLSCEQNLNHDAMYWYRQDPGQGLRLIYYSQIVNDFQKGDIAEGYSVSREKKESFPLTVTSAQKNPTAFYLCASSLRPRGTEAFFGQGTRLTVV.

The CDR3 loop reads CASSESTGGRETQYF. The CDR3 bases are TGTGCCAGCAGTGAATCAACAGGGGGCCGAGAGACCCAGTACTTC. This chain joins TRBV6-1 and TRBJ2-5, with 9 positions matching TRBD1. The germline V gene encodes CDR1 MNHNS and CDR2 SASEGT. The ends lost 2 bases at V and 4 bases at J; junction bases unmatched: 5. CDR3 length: 15 amino acids.

The chain couples TRBV7-2 to TRBJ2-2, with D possibly TRBD1 on 6 matching bases. The V gene lost 4 bases and the J gene lost 6 bases, with 12 bases spanning the gap. Germline CDR1 SGHTA, CDR2 FQGNSA. This CDR3 region has 14 residues. DNA of the CDR3: TGTGCCAGCAGCTCCCGGACAGTGGCCGGGGAGCTGTTTTTT. Translating gives CASSSRTVAGELFF.

The chain links TRBV27 to TRBJ2-1, with 8 bases fitting TRBD1. V lost 4 bases and J lost 9; bases outside the gene matches: 8. This CDR3 has 14 amino acids. The germline V gene encodes CDR1 MNHEY and CDR2 SMNVEV (reference sequence). Here the CDR3 DNA reads TGTGCCAGCAGTTCTCGGACAGGGTCGGCTGAGCAGTTCTTC. Translated: CASSSRTGSAEQFF.

The chain recombines TRBV5-5 with TRBJ1-5; no reliable D call. V lost 6 bases and J lost 1, with 11 bases in between. Germline V gene data show CDR1 as SGHKS and CDR2 as YYEKEE (reference sequence). The CDR3 extends over 14 amino acids. The CDR3 sequence is CASTLEVSNQPQHF. The CDR3 DNA sequence: TGTGCCAGCACCCTGGAGGTGAGCAATCAGCCCCAGCATTTT.

The chain links TRBV7-2 to TRBJ1-6, with 7 bases fitting TRBD1. V lost 1 base, J lost 9 bases, and 6 bases stayed unmatched. Germline V gives CDR1 SGHTA, CDR2 FQGNSA. The CDR3 loop spans 15 amino acids. This chain's CDR3 is CASSLETGSVSPLHF. The CDR3 DNA reads as TGTGCCAGCAGCTTAGAGACAGGGTCTGTTTCACCCCTCCACTTT.

The chain joins TRBV19 to TRBJ2-7, with TRBD1 matching 7 bases. CDR1 is LNHDA, CDR2 SQIVND, per germline (reference sequence). J gave up 6 bases and V 0 bases, and 14 bases lay outside the gene matches. There are 17 residues in the CDR3. The CDR3 region has the DNA TGTGCCAGTAGTATAGATAACATGGACAGGAGAAGGCGCGAGCAGTACTTC. Protein: CASSIDNMDRRRREQYF.

This chain links TRBV7-6 with TRBJ1-4, with TRBD1 identical over 9 bases. The V and J ends lost 5 bases and 8 bases, in that order; junction bases with no gene match: 3. CDR3 length: 13 residues. The V gene's germline CDR1 is SGHVS and CDR2 FNYEAQ. The CDR3 DNA follows: TGTGCCAGCAGCGGGACAGGGAGCGAAAAACTGTTTTTT. Amino acid sequence: CASSGTGSEKLFF.

V is TRBV11-3 and J is TRBJ2-1, with 11 bases matching TRBD2. CDR3 length equals 18 residues. Germline V CDR1 and CDR2: SGHNT, YENEEA. Unmatched junction bases numbered 6, after V lost 0 bases and J lost 2 bases. As DNA, the CDR3 is TGTGCCAGCAGCTTAGAGGCCGGGACTAGCGGCCCCTACAATGAGCAGTTCTTC. It encodes CASSLEAGTSGPYNEQFF.